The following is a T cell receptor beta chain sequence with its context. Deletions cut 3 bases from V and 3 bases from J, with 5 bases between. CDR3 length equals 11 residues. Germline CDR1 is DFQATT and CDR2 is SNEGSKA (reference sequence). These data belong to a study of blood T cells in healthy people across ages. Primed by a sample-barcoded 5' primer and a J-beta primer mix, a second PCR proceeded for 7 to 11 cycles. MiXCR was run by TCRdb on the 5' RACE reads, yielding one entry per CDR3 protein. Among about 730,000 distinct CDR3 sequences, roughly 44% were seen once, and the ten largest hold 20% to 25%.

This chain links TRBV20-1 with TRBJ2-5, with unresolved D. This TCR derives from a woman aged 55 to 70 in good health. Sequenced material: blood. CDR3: CSASSEETQYF. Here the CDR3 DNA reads TGCAGTGCTAGTAGTGAAGAGACCCAGTACTTC.